These 30 T cell receptor beta chains came from one sample sequenced in a study of blood T cells in healthy people across ages. The authors ran a second PCR of about 7 to 12 cycles using a sample-barcoded 5' primer and a J-beta primer mix. In TCRdb, the 5' RACE reads were re-called with MiXCR into one record per CDR3 protein. The sample includes some 1,800,000 distinct CDR3 sequences, approximately 40% of them seen just once. The sequencing sample was made of blood. All receptors derive from a human donor in good health.

The chain has TRBV4-3 and TRBJ1-1; D is unresolved. The V gene lost 4 bases and the J gene lost 1 base, with 13 bases spanning the gap. The CDR3 has 15 residues. Germline V gene lookup returns CDR1 LGHNA and CDR2 YSLEER. For the CDR3, the DNA is TGCGCCAGCAGCCGGTCCCGGGTTTCGAACACTGAAGCTTTCTTT. This codes for CASSRSRVSNTEAFF.

This chain uses TRBV7-9 with TRBJ1-2; the match to TRBD1 covers 8 bases. The CDR3 length is 16 residues. With 1 base clipped from V and 6 bases from J, the junction kept 10 bases outside the gene matches. CDR1 is SEHNR, CDR2 FQNEAQ, per germline (reference sequence). CDR3 in amino acids: CASSLGDQQGENGYTF. In DNA form, the CDR3 reads TGTGCCAGCAGCTTAGGGGACCAACAGGGGGAGAATGGCTACACCTTC.

The chain couples TRBV20-1 to TRBJ1-1; 8 bases align to TRBD1. CDR3 size: 14 residues. V dropped 1 base and J dropped 3; count of bases not matched to a gene: 4. The germline V gene encodes CDR1 DFQATT and CDR2 SNEGSKA (reference sequence). The CDR3 sequence: CSARGGRGHTEAFF. The CDR3 DNA is TGCAGTGCTAGAGGGGGCAGGGGGCACACTGAAGCTTTCTTT.

The chain is built from TRBV20-1 and TRBJ2-1, with 9 bases fitting TRBD2. Germline CDR1 reads DFQATT; CDR2 reads SNEGSKA (reference sequence). The CDR3 length is 14 residues. After removal of 5 bases from V and 10 bases from J, the junction contained 12 bases not matched to a gene. The CDR3 reads CSASPRGGLKEQFF. CDR3 DNA sequence: TGCAGTGCTTCCCCGCGGGGGGGCCTGAAGGAGCAGTTCTTC.

The chain recombines TRBV9 with TRBJ1-2, with D hard to call. Germline CDR1 SGDLS, CDR2 YYNGEE. Trimming left V 0 bases short and J 4 bases short, with 13 bases between. This CDR3 spans 15 amino acids. CDR3 in DNA: TGTGCCAGCAGCGTAGACATTGGGGTTGGCTATGGCTACACCTTC. Translating it yields CASSVDIGVGYGYTF.

V gene TRBV20-1 combines with J gene TRBJ1-2; 7 nucleotides agree with TRBD1. This CDR3 contains 15 residues. Losses at the gene ends were 3 bases for V and 0 bases for J; bases not matched to a gene: 7. Germline CDR1 and CDR2: DFQATT and SNEGSKA (reference sequence). CDR3 sequence (DNA): TGCAGTGCTAGGCGCAGGGGGGCTCCTAACTATGGCTACACCTTC. Amino acids: CSARRRGAPNYGYTF.

The genes are TRBV28 and TRBJ1-2; TRBD1 might be the D (5 bases). The CDR3 is 14 amino acids. The V end was cut by 6 bases, the J end by 4 bases, with 15 bases between. Germline CDR1 reads MDHEN; CDR2 reads SYDVKM. The CDR3 spells CASSTLVTVYGYTF. The CDR3 region has the DNA TGTGCCAGCAGCACCTTAGTGACAGTCTATGGCTACACCTTC.

The V gene is TRBV29-1, the J gene TRBJ2-3; the D is unclear. V lost 2 bases, J lost 5 bases, and 5 bases lay in between. There are 11 residues in the CDR3. Germline loops: CDR1 SQVTM, CDR2 ANQGSEA. Here the CDR3 DNA reads TGCAGCGTTGAATCTGGAGATACGCAGTATTTT. Translated: CSVESGDTQYF.

This clonotype occurred a few times. J is TRBJ1-2 and V is TRBV7-9, with no clear D. V lost 3 bases to trimming and J lost 7 bases, with 12 bases between them. This CDR3 spans 13 amino acids. Germline assignment: CDR1 SEHNR and CDR2 FQNEAQ (reference sequence). The CDR3 loop reads CASSFESGPGYTF. The CDR3 DNA is TGTGCCAGCAGCTTTGAATCCGGGCCTGGCTACACCTTC.

The chain couples TRBV7-9 to TRBJ2-3, with 8 nucleotides matching TRBD1. This CDR3 has 15 amino acids. The V and J ends lost 7 bases and 8 bases, in that order; junction bases with no gene match: 14. Germline CDR1 SEHNR, CDR2 FQNEAQ (reference sequence). DNA for the CDR3: TGTGCCAGCAATTTCCGGGGACAGGTCAGATCTACGCAGTATTTT. Translating it yields CASNFRGQVRSTQYF.

The CDR3: CASSQAGRNTEAFF. The DNA for the CDR3 is TGTGCCAGCAGTCAGGCAGGTCGGAACACTGAAGCTTTCTTT. The chain combines TRBV6-6 with TRBJ1-1; D ambiguous. The CDR3 length is 14 residues. The V and J ends lost 5 bases and 1 base respectively, with 11 bases between them. CDR1 and CDR2 from the germline V gene are MNHNY and SVGAGI (reference sequence).

The rearrangement uses TRBV11-3 and TRBJ2-1; D is unclear. Trimming stripped 4 bases from V and 5 bases from J, with 12 bases between. The CDR3 is 14 amino acids. Looked up from germline, CDR1 is SGHNT and CDR2 is YENEEA. CDR3 nucleotide sequence: TGTGCCAGCAGCTCTCCGGAGCTACACAATGAGCAGTTCTTC. Its translation: CASSSPELHNEQFF.

This clonotype was counted only a few times. V and J are TRBV27 and TRBJ2-7; TRBD1 is a possible D gene (6 bases). Germline CDR1 and CDR2: MNHEY and SMNVEV (reference sequence). V was cut by 2 bases and J by 11 bases, with 10 bases left in between. The CDR3 consists of 11 residues. This chain's CDR3 is CASSLQGNEYF. The CDR3 DNA is TGTGCCAGCAGTTTACAGGGGAACGAGTACTTC.

Only one count was recorded for this clonotype. Germline and junction disagree at one end, which may indicate a read error. The chain uses TRBV29-1 and TRBJ2-7; TRBD1 matches at 8 bases. The CDR3 length is 15 residues. The germline CDR1 and CDR2 sequences are SQVTM and ANQGSEA. Here the CDR3 DNA reads TGCGGCGTTGAGTCAGGGGGCTATCTCTCCTACGAGCAGTACTTC. Its protein is CGVESGGYLSYEQYF.

This clonotype was detected only a few times. The gene calls are TRBV6-5 and TRBJ1-2; D might be TRBD1 (6 bases). Germline-derived CDR1 and CDR2 are MNHEY and SVGAGI. The CDR3 totals 17 residues. The V gene lost 5 bases and the J gene lost 0 bases, with 19 bases spanning the gap. CDR3 sequence: CASSTRHRAGSNYGYTF. As DNA, the CDR3 is TGTGCCAGCAGTACCCGACACAGGGCTGGATCTAACTATGGCTACACCTTC.

This chain connects TRBV4-2 to TRBJ1-2, with TRBD1 matching 7 bases. This CDR3 has 16 amino acids. V gave up 0 bases and J gave up 7 bases; unmatched junction bases: 11. CDR1 is LGHNA and CDR2 is YNFKEQ in the germline V gene. The CDR3 DNA is TGTGCCAGCAGCCAAGATTGGGTGGGCAAGGGGGCTGGCTACACCTTC. As protein: CASSQDWVGKGAGYTF.

V and J are TRBV15 and TRBJ1-1, with a tentative D call TRBD1 (5 bases). Germline V gene data show CDR1 as LNHNV and CDR2 as YYDKDF (reference sequence). Trimming shortened V by 5 bases and J by 1 base, and 11 bases separated the two germline ends. There are 14 residues in the CDR3. The CDR3 sequence: CATSGGNRNTEAFF. The CDR3, as DNA: TGTGCCACCAGCGGGGGTAATCGGAACACTGAAGCTTTCTTT.

The chain employs TRBV30 and TRBJ1-5; D not resolved. This CDR3 is 12 amino acids long. V lost 5 bases to trimming and J lost 2 bases, with 7 bases between them. Germline CDR1 and CDR2: GTSNPN and SVGIG (reference sequence). The CDR3 loop reads CAWDRGNQPQHF. CDR3 in DNA: TGTGCCTGGGACCGGGGCAATCAGCCCCAGCATTTT.

The gene calls are TRBV7-2 and TRBJ1-2, with TRBD1 matching over 7 bases. From germline, CDR1 is SGHTA and CDR2 FQGNSA. V shed 2 bases, J shed 3 bases, and the junction held 6 bases outside the gene matches. The CDR3 totals 15 residues. For the CDR3, the DNA is TGTGCCAGCAGCTTATCAGGGGGAGAACACTATGGCTACACCTTC. Residues: CASSLSGGEHYGYTF.

The chain uses TRBV7-2 and TRBJ1-3; TRBD1 might be the D (5 bases). V was cut by 1 base and J by 0 bases, with 10 bases left in between. Germline CDR1 is SGHTA and CDR2 is FQGNSA. This CDR3 is built from 16 residues. The CDR3: CASSLEGRASGNTIYF. The CDR3 DNA reads TGTGCCAGCAGCTTAGAGGGGAGAGCCTCTGGAAACACCATATATTTT.

The genes are TRBV10-3 and TRBJ1-1, with D possibly TRBD1 on 5 matching bases. The CDR3 covers 14 residues. Germline CDR1 and CDR2: ENHRY and SYGVKD. The V and J ends lost 6 bases and 0 bases respectively, with 11 bases between them. The CDR3 DNA sequence: TGTGCCATCAGGGCGGGACTGATGAACACTGAAGCTTTCTTT. Translation gives CAIRAGLMNTEAFF.

This clonotype showed up just a few times. The chain couples TRBV20-1 to TRBJ1-5, with D perhaps matching TRBD1 (5 bases). V lost 0 bases and J 0 bases, leaving 9 bases between the germline ends. Germline V gene lookup returns CDR1 DFQATT and CDR2 SNEGSKA (reference sequence). The CDR3 spans 15 residues. The CDR3 is CSARERGYSNQPQHF. The CDR3 DNA reads as TGCAGTGCTAGAGAGAGGGGATATAGCAATCAGCCCCAGCATTTT.

This clonotype was detected a few times. This chain uses TRBV28 with TRBJ1-2; D is perhaps TRBD1 (5 bases). The V gene lost 3 bases and the J gene lost 3 bases, with 11 bases spanning the gap. The CDR3 runs 14 residues. Germline values: CDR1 MDHEN, CDR2 SYDVKM. The CDR3 is CASSFMGGDYGYTF. CDR3 coding DNA: TGTGCCAGCAGTTTTATGGGGGGGGACTATGGCTACACCTTC.

This clonotype was detected only a few times. The gene calls are TRBV6-5 and TRBJ2-1, with TRBD2 identical over 8 bases. In germline, CDR1 is MNHEY, CDR2 SVGAGI. The length of the CDR3 is 18 residues. Trimming took 8 bases from V and 4 from J; bases not matched to a gene: 19. Written as DNA, the CDR3 is TGTGCCAGCTTTACTAGCGGAACTCTACACGGTACTTACAATGAGCAGTTCTTC. It translates to CASFTSGTLHGTYNEQFF.

V and J are TRBV6-5 and TRBJ1-5, with 9 bases aligning to TRBD1. Germline CDR1 and CDR2: MNHEY and SVGAGI. The junction had 8 bases not matched to a gene; V was cut back by 2 bases and J by 0 bases. The CDR3 is 18 amino acids. As DNA, the CDR3 is TGTGCCAGCAGTTACCGGGACAGGGACTCCCTTAGCAATCAGCCCCAGCATTTT. Its protein product is CASSYRDRDSLSNQPQHF.

The J gene is TRBJ2-7, the V gene TRBV15, with D maybe TRBD2 (6 bases). The germline CDR1 and CDR2 sequences are LNHNV and YYDKDF (reference sequence). The CDR3 loop spans 14 amino acids. V lost 5 bases to trimming and J lost 4 bases, with 15 bases between them. CDR3 region: CATSLLVEGYEQYF. Written as DNA, the CDR3 is TGTGCCACCAGCCTCCTCGTGGAGGGGTACGAGCAGTACTTC.

The chain carries TRBV9 and TRBJ1-1; D is uncertain. Trimming pared 4 bases from V and 4 bases from J, leaving 14 bases between. Germline V gene lookup returns CDR1 SGDLS and CDR2 YYNGEE. This CDR3 comprises 14 residues. The CDR3 DNA sequence: TGTGCCAGCAGCCCACGCAGTTTAAGCACTGAAGCTTTCTTT. Amino acids: CASSPRSLSTEAFF.

This clonotype was counted only a few times. The chain joins TRBV18 to TRBJ1-1; D possibly corresponds to TRBD1 (5 bases). Looked up from germline, CDR1 is KGHSH and CDR2 is LQKENI. Trimming took 3 bases from V and 8 from J, leaving 13 bases between them. CDR3 size: 13 residues. The CDR3 reads CASSPGRDGEAFF. For the CDR3, the DNA is TGTGCCAGCTCACCGGGTAGGGACGGGGAAGCTTTCTTT.

At least ten counts were recorded for this clonotype. The gene calls are TRBV20-1 and TRBJ2-7; 9 nucleotides line up with TRBD2. This CDR3 spans 14 amino acids. Per the germline V gene, CDR1 is DFQATT and CDR2 is SNEGSKA (reference sequence). The V gene end was trimmed by 1 base and the J gene end by 0 bases; junction bases not matched to a gene: 1. The CDR3 nucleotides read TGCAGTGCTAGAGGTAGCGGGGGCTCCTACGAGCAGTACTTC. Translated: CSARGSGGSYEQYF.

This clonotype was seen just once. V gene TRBV4-2 combines with J gene TRBJ2-5; 8 bases are a match to TRBD2. Germline lookup yields CDR1 LGHNA and CDR2 YNFKEQ. V lost 0 bases to trimming and J lost 5 bases; unmatched junction nucleotides: 11. The CDR3 has 17 amino acids. This CDR3 reads CASSQEDGGALGETQYF. The CDR3 DNA reads as TGTGCCAGCAGCCAAGAGGACGGGGGGGCGCTTGGGGAGACCCAGTACTTC.